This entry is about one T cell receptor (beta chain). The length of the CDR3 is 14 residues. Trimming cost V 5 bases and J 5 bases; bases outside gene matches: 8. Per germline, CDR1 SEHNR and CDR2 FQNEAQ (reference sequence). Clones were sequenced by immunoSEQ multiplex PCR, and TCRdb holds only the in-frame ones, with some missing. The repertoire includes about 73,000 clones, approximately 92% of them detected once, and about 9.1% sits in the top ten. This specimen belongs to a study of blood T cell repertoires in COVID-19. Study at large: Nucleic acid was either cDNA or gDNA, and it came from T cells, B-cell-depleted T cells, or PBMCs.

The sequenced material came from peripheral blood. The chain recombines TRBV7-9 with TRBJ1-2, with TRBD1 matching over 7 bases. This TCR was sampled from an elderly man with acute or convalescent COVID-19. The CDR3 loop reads CASSPTGVVYGYTF. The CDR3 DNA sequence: TGTGCCAGCAGCCCTACAGGGGTGGTATATGGCTACACCTTC.